This T cell receptor beta chain appears in the sequencing data of a study of CD8+CD57+ T cells in acquired aplastic anemia. Study-wide results and limits: Patients and healthy controls showed no significant CD8+ Simpson's diversity difference.

TCR beta VDJ and CDR3 profiles were obtained from a genomic DNA template. TCRdb used MiXCR to reprocess the reads, holding one entry per CDR3 protein. The profile shows a few hundred thousand distinct CDR3 sequences, about 37% of them singletons. This CDR3 region has 16 residues. Trimming took 4 bases from V and 5 from J; bases not matched to a gene: 7. Germline loops: CDR1 SGHAT, CDR2 FQNNGV. On this clonotype: Its matching antigen is unknown.

This chain joins TRBV11-2 and TRBJ2-3; 12 positions agree with TRBD2. The specimen was sorted CD4+, CD8+, or CD8+CD57+ T cells (not recorded which) from PBMCs. The receptor was isolated from a human donor in good health, serving as a control. The CDR3 region has the DNA TGTGCCAGCAGCTCTGAACTAGCGGGAGGCGTAGATACGCAGTATTTT. Its translation is CASSSELAGGVDTQYF.